This TCR beta chain was sequenced for a study of T-cell reconstitution after alpha-beta-depleted transplantation in children (dated by TCRdb to between 2015 and 2016). Notes on the research overall: T-cell immune reconstitution after TCRalphabeta/CD19-depleted allogeneic hematopoietic cell transplantation in children was quantitatively tracked in the study by means of TCR repertoire profiling.

Library prep was done by PCR. This sample was sequenced with an Illumina HiSeq 2500. Molecular barcoding was employed in the preparation of TCR libraries, with unique molecular identifiers being used to normalize TCRbeta repertoire quantification. The public reads were run again by TCRdb, first through fastp at Q25 and then through MiXCR, and only productive beta chains were kept. Entries are consolidated by CDR3 protein sequence, retaining the most common genes and DNA. This sample is represented by some 200,000 distinct CDR3 sequences; roughly 6.5% of them were singletons. The ten largest clones add up to about 5% of the sample. The sample's treatment or condition label, decoded: allogeneic hematopoietic cell transplantation with graft depleted of TCRalphabeta T cells and CD19 B cells. The children who served as transplant recipients had been given grafts of TCRalphabeta/CD19-depleted allogeneic hematopoietic cells.

There are many counts of this clonotype. Its recognized antigen is unknown. No base quality values were provided; no much bigger clone lies one nucleotide off. The paper's findings and limits, for the study overall: Apparently early alphabetaT-cell count recovery about two months after transplant reportedly relied on only several hundred rapidly expanded clones derived from non-depleted graft cells. Hyperexpanded clone frequencies declined over subsequent months; after one year, T-cell counts and TCRbeta diversity were mostly attributed to newly produced T cells. In some patients, the high TCRbeta diversity seen at day 60 was put down to recipient T cells and intrathymic progenitors that had survived conditioning.

The CDR3 spans 19 residues, from the cysteine through the phenylalanine. Of all the DNA, just the CDR3 is kept, 57 bases in frame from base 1. Deletion took 4 bases off V and 3 bases off J, with a span of 26 bases between the germline ends. CDR1 LGHNA and CDR2 YNFKEQ are derived from the germline V gene. The chain links TRBV4-2 with TRBJ2-3; the D match is possibly TRBD1 or TRBD2, with 6 bases aligned in each. This sequence was found in a girl under two years old with combined immunodeficiency, due to receive a stem cell transplant. This material consisted of PBMCs, taken before TCRalphabeta/CD19-depleted stem cell transplant. For the CDR3, the sequence is CASSPGGGPYVLETDTQYF. The sequence in DNA is TGTGCCAGCAGCCCCGGAGGGGGTCCCTACGTACTCGAGACAGATACGCAGTATTTT.